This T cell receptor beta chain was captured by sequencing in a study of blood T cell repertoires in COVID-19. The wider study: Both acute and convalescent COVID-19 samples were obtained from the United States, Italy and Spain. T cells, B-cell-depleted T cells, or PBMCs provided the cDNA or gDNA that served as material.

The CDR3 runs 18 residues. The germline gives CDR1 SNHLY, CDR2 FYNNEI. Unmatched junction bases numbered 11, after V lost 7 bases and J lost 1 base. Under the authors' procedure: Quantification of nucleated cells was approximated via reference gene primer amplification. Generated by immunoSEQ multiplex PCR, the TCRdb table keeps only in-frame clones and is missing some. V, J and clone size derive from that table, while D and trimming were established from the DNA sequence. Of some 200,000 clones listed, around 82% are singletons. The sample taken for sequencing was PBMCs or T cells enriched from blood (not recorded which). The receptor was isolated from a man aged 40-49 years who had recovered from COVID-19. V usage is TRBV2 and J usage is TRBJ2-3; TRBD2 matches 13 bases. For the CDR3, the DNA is TGTGCCAGCAAAACCGGGACTAGCGGGGCCCGTGGCACAGATACGCAGTATTTT. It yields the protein CASKTGTSGARGTDTQYF.